These 18 T cell receptor beta chains originate from one sample sequenced in a study of blood T cell repertoires in COVID-19. Profiling relied on immunoSEQ multiplex PCR, and the TCRdb table lists in-frame clones only, not all of them. This table has 180,000 or so clones, roughly 85% appearing once. Input material: peripheral blood. These receptors came from a man aged 60 to 69 with acute or convalescent COVID-19.

The gene calls are TRBV29-1 and TRBJ2-3, with 7 bases matching TRBD2. The CDR3 totals 14 residues. Germline V gene data show CDR1 as SQVTM and CDR2 as ANQGSEA. Losses at the gene ends were 3 bases for V and 0 bases for J; bases not matched to a gene: 3. The CDR3 nucleotides read TGCAGCGTTGAGGCTAGCGGAAGCACAGATACGCAGTATTTT. Residues: CSVEASGSTDTQYF.

J is TRBJ1-1 and V is TRBV18, with D possibly being TRBD1 (5 bases). Per the germline V gene, CDR1 is KGHSH and CDR2 is LQKENI. V lost 6 bases and J lost 0, with 8 bases in between. This CDR3 contains 13 residues. The DNA for the CDR3 is TGTGCCAGCTCGACAGAGCTGAACACTGAAGCTTTCTTT. Residues: CASSTELNTEAFF.

The gene calls are TRBV19 and TRBJ2-1; 11 bases line up with TRBD1. Germline trimming cut 7 bases from V and 9 bases from J; bases unmatched to any gene: 11. The CDR3 is 15 amino acids. Germline V gene sequence: CDR1 LNHDA, CDR2 SQIVND (reference sequence). The CDR3 DNA sequence: TGTGCCAGTAATCCTCAGGGACAGGGGGTAGGTGAGCAGTTCTTC. This encodes CASNPQGQGVGEQFF.

The chain couples TRBV18 to TRBJ2-1; 11 bases line up with TRBD2. V trimming: 6 bases; J trimming: 8 bases; junction bases outside the gene matches: 9. Germline CDR1 KGHSH, CDR2 LQKENI. This CDR3 contains 15 residues. The CDR3 DNA follows: TGTGCCAGCTCTTTTGGACTAGCGGGCGTCGATGAGCAGTTCTTC. This gives the protein CASSFGLAGVDEQFF.

The chain combines TRBV12-3 or TRBV12-4 with TRBJ2-3; no reliable D call. The CDR3 extends over 12 amino acids. The CDR3, as DNA: TGTGCAACCAGCGTTTTCACAGATACGCAGTATTTT. The encoded protein is CATSVFTDTQYF.

The rearrangement joins TRBV19 to TRBJ2-2; 8 nucleotides agree with TRBD2. The junction had 3 bases not matched to a gene; V was cut back by 5 bases and J by 7 bases. This CDR3 region has 13 residues. CDR1 is LNHDA, CDR2 SQIVND, per germline (reference sequence). The CDR3 sequence: CASSPRGGGELFF. DNA for the CDR3: TGTGCCAGTAGTCCCCGGGGGGGCGGGGAGCTGTTTTTT.

J is TRBJ2-3 and V is TRBV7-8; TRBD2 aligns across 15 bases. The CDR3 has 19 residues. Germline assignment: CDR1 SGHVS and CDR2 FQNEAQ. Germline trimming cut 8 bases from V and 4 bases from J; bases unmatched to any gene: 16. The CDR3 protein is CASEPGLAGGRVGADTQYF. In DNA, the CDR3 is TGTGCCAGCGAACCCGGACTAGCGGGAGGGCGCGTAGGTGCAGATACGCAGTATTTT.

This clone was counted only a few times. CDR3 nucleotide sequence: TGTGCCAGCAGCTTAGGGACAGGAGACTCCTACGAGCAGTACTTC. This encodes CASSLGTGDSYEQYF. The chain combines TRBV7-9 with TRBJ2-7, with 7 bases that match TRBD1. Germline V gene lookup returns CDR1 SEHNR and CDR2 FQNEAQ (reference sequence). The CDR3 length is 15 residues. V shed 1 base, J shed 0 bases, and the junction held 3 bases outside the gene matches.

The V gene is TRBV7-9, the J gene TRBJ1-1; weak D call: TRBD1 (5 bases). CDR3 length: 14 residues. The V end lost 5 bases, the J end lost 5 bases, and 15 bases lay between the germline ends. Germline CDR1 is SEHNR and CDR2 is FQNEAQ (reference sequence). CDR3 nucleotide sequence: TGTGCCAGCAGCGATTCAACCAGGGTTACTGAAGCTTTCTTT. The encoded protein is CASSDSTRVTEAFF.

The J gene is TRBJ2-1, the V gene TRBV18; 7 bases map to TRBD1. V shed 6 bases, J shed 5 bases, and the junction held 19 bases outside the gene matches. CDR1 KGHSH and CDR2 LQKENI come from the germline V gene. The CDR3 spans 18 residues. The DNA for the CDR3 is TGTGCCAGCTCCCCCTTTGGACAGGACAGACCTTTCCACAATGAGCAGTTCTTC. Encoded protein: CASSPFGQDRPFHNEQFF. Full variable domain (outside the CDR3, taken from reference TRBV18 and TRBJ2-1): NAGVMQNPRHLVRRRGQEARLRCSPMKGHSHVYWYRQLPEEGLKFMVYLQKENIIDESGMPKERFSAEFPKEGPSILRIQQVVRGDSAAYFCASSPFGQDRPFHNEQFFGPGTRLTVL.

The V gene is TRBV5-1, the J gene TRBJ2-2; possible D gene TRBD2, 5 bases. Per germline, CDR1 SGHRS and CDR2 YFSETQ. The ends were cut back, 3 bases at V and 6 bases at J, with 15 bases in the middle. The CDR3 runs 15 residues. The CDR3 reads CASSSRETVAGELFF. Here the CDR3 DNA reads TGCGCCAGCAGCTCACGGGAAACTGTAGCCGGGGAGCTGTTTTTT.

This clone has more than one count but fewer than ten. The chain has TRBV18 and TRBJ2-5; D gene unclear. This CDR3 is 14 amino acids long. V was cut by 3 bases and J by 2 bases, with 10 bases left in between. Germline CDR1 and CDR2: KGHSH and LQKENI. In DNA form, the CDR3 reads TGTGCCAGCTCACCCAGGATAGGACAAGAGACCCAGTACTTC. It codes for CASSPRIGQETQYF.

The chain uses TRBV18 and TRBJ1-6, with D possibly TRBD1 on 6 matching bases. V shed 3 bases and J shed 7 bases, with 13 bases lying between them. Germline CDR1 and CDR2: KGHSH and LQKENI. The CDR3 is 15 amino acids. This CDR3 is CASSPSSGVNSPLHF. The CDR3 DNA reads as TGTGCCAGCTCACCGAGCTCAGGGGTAAATTCACCCCTCCACTTT.

This chain connects TRBV3-1 (or the pseudogene TRBV3-2) to TRBJ1-1; TRBD1 aligns across 8 bases. The CDR3 is made up of 14 amino acids. The junction had 5 bases not matched to a gene; V was cut back by 8 bases and J by 0 bases. Germline V gene sequence: CDR1 LGHDT, CDR2 YNNKEL (reference sequence). The CDR3 coding sequence is TGTGCCAGCTCTCGACAGGGGATGAACACTGAAGCTTTCTTT. It codes for CASSRQGMNTEAFF.

The J gene is TRBJ1-5, the V gene TRBV2; 8 nucleotides line up with TRBD1. V was clipped by 5 bases and J by 7 bases; unmatched bases: 7. In germline, CDR1 is SNHLY, CDR2 FYNNEI. The length of the CDR3 is 14 residues. The CDR3 loop is CASSLDRGDQPQHF. For the CDR3, the DNA is TGTGCCAGCAGTTTAGACAGGGGAGACCAGCCCCAGCATTTT.

V and J are TRBV7-9 and TRBJ2-6; maybe TRBD1 (5 bases). Germline loops: CDR1 SEHNR, CDR2 FQNEAQ (reference sequence). The CDR3 is 19 amino acids. V lost 0 bases to trimming and J lost 1 base, with 16 bases between them. The CDR3 bases are TGTGCCAGCAGCTTAGCGCATTGGGGCAGGCGATCTGGGGCCAACGTCCTGACTTTC. It is translated as CASSLAHWGRRSGANVLTF.

In this sample, this clone turned up a few times. The chain recombines TRBV6-5 with TRBJ1-1; perhaps TRBD1 as D (6 bases). The V end was cut by 5 bases, the J end by 5 bases, with 15 bases between. From germline, CDR1 is MNHEY and CDR2 SVGAGI. The CDR3 extends over 14 amino acids. CDR3 in amino acids: CASSPLTGLTEAFF. DNA of the CDR3: TGTGCCAGCAGTCCACTCACAGGGTTGACTGAAGCTTTCTTT.

V gene TRBV30 combines with J gene TRBJ2-2, with D unresolved. The CDR3 loop spans 12 amino acids. V dropped 2 bases and J dropped 4 bases, with 5 bases sitting between them. Germline V gene data show CDR1 as GTSNPN and CDR2 as SVGIG (reference sequence). For the CDR3, the DNA is TGTGCCTGGAGTCAGGCCACCGGGGAGCTGTTTTTT. Translating gives CAWSQATGELFF.